Below, 26 T cell receptor beta chains from the same sample are listed, as sequenced in a study of shared clonotypes between healthy human individuals (dated by TCRdb to the early 2020s). Libraries were made using the immunoSEQ multiplex PCR assay. This immuneACCESS table, as held by TCRdb, lists in-frame sequences with V and J called but not all clones. Of the missing ones, under half trace to an unresolved V gene in checked studies; the others have no known cause. The sample includes about 750,000 clones, with roughly 92% observed a single time. Approximately 25% of the sample is taken by the ten largest. For the CD8 naive samples, CD45RO-negative cells were positively selected for CCR7, yielding a CD45RA+CCR7+ population from which TemRA cells were excluded. Sequenced: naive CD8+ T cells sorted from blood. According to the study, the label for this sample's cell subset or site signals: CD45RA+CCR7+. The receptors here all came from a man aged 25-45 years in good health.

The chain uses TRBV5-1 and TRBJ2-3; 7 bases fit TRBD2. The germline V gene encodes CDR1 SGHRS and CDR2 YFSETQ. CDR3 length: 17 amino acids. Unmatched junction bases numbered 11, after V lost 0 bases and J lost 4 bases. This CDR3 reads CASSLAEAGPRPDTQYF. CDR3 coding DNA: TGCGCCAGCAGCTTGGCCGAAGCGGGACCCCGTCCAGATACGCAGTATTTT.

This chain connects TRBV9 to TRBJ2-5, with 14 bases identical to TRBD2. After removal of 3 bases from V and 2 bases from J, the junction contained 6 bases not matched to a gene. The CDR3 length is 17 residues. Germline CDR1 is SGDLS and CDR2 is YYNGEE. This chain's CDR3 is CASSAGLAGALQETQYF. In DNA, the CDR3 is TGTGCCAGCAGCGCGGGACTAGCGGGAGCGCTACAAGAGACCCAGTACTTC.

This clone was observed a single time. The chain is built from TRBV4-1 and TRBJ2-3, with D possibly matching TRBD1 (6 bases). This CDR3 is 16 amino acids long. V lost 2 bases, J lost 5 bases, and 17 bases lay in between. Per germline, CDR1 MGHRA and CDR2 YSYEKL. CDR3 coding DNA: TGCGCCAGCAGCCAACAAGACAGGCCGACATTAGATACGCAGTATTTT. This codes for CASSQQDRPTLDTQYF.

V usage is TRBV4-1 and J usage is TRBJ2-6; D may be TRBD2 (5 bases). V shed 0 bases and J shed 0 bases, with 12 bases lying between them. CDR3 length: 18 residues. CDR1 MGHRA and CDR2 YSYEKL come from the germline V gene. This CDR3 reads CASSQDREEPSGANVLTF. Here the CDR3 DNA reads TGCGCCAGCAGCCAAGACCGGGAAGAGCCCTCTGGGGCCAACGTCCTGACTTTC.

The chain combines TRBV7-2 with TRBJ2-5, with 10 bases matching TRBD2. Trimming took 3 bases from V and 5 from J; bases not matched to a gene: 9. This CDR3 spans 16 amino acids. CDR1 and CDR2 (germline): SGHTA, FQGNSA. The CDR3 protein is CASSFGGLAGVETQYF. CDR3 nucleotides: TGTGCCAGCAGCTTTGGGGGCCTAGCGGGAGTGGAGACCCAGTACTTC.

This chain joins TRBV11-2 and TRBJ2-2; no reliable D call. The CDR3 contains 12 residues. Trimming left V 2 bases short and J 5 bases short, with 3 bases between. CDR1 and CDR2 (germline): SGHAT, FQNNGV. The CDR3 nucleotides are TGTGCCAGCAGCTTAAGAACCGGGGAGCTGTTTTTT. It specifies CASSLRTGELFF.

The chain recombines TRBV6-4 with TRBJ1-2; 10 positions agree with TRBD1. Germline assignment: CDR1 MRHNA and CDR2 SNTAGT. The CDR3 spans 19 residues. The ends lost 0 bases at V and 2 bases at J; junction bases unmatched: 12. CDR3 DNA: TGTGCCAGCAGTGACTCGGGACAGGGGATCCTCGGTGTGAACTATGGCTACACCTTC. Protein: CASSDSGQGILGVNYGYTF.

This chain joins TRBV7-9 and TRBJ2-2; D possibly matches TRBD1 or TRBD2 (6 bases each). The germline V gene has CDR1 SEHNR and CDR2 FQNEAQ (reference sequence). This CDR3 has 15 amino acids. The V end lost 5 bases, the J end lost 5 bases, and 15 bases lay between the germline ends. CDR3 sequence: CASSPWEGGTGELFF. Here the CDR3 DNA reads TGTGCCAGCAGCCCTTGGGAAGGGGGGACCGGGGAGCTGTTTTTT.

This chain links TRBV27 with TRBJ2-7; perhaps TRBD2 as D (5 bases). V dropped 8 bases and J dropped 5 bases, with 10 bases sitting between them. CDR1 MNHEY and CDR2 SMNVEV come from the germline V gene (reference sequence). The CDR3 consists of 11 residues. The CDR3 sequence is CASGLWDEQYF. Here the CDR3 DNA reads TGTGCCAGCGGACTGTGGGACGAGCAGTACTTC.

The CDR3 here is CAVTPGLRDTQYF. DNA of the CDR3: TGTGCCGTTACCCCGGGACTCAGAGATACGCAGTATTTT. The chain carries TRBV7-2 and TRBJ2-3; weak D call: TRBD2 (6 bases). CDR3 length equals 13 residues. V lost 11 bases, J lost 5 bases, and 17 bases lay in between. Per germline, CDR1 SGHTA and CDR2 FQGNSA.

The V call is TRBV28, the J call TRBJ2-1; 8 bases are a match to TRBD2. The germline gives CDR1 MDHEN, CDR2 SYDVKM. J lost 4 bases, V lost 8 bases, and 7 bases had no gene match. The CDR3 has 14 residues. The CDR3 sequence: CASRFSGIYNEQFF. As DNA, the CDR3 is TGTGCCAGCCGCTTTAGCGGGATTTACAATGAGCAGTTCTTC.

The chain combines TRBV5-1 with TRBJ2-1, with TRBD2 identical over 11 bases. Germline CDR1 SGHRS, CDR2 YFSETQ. The CDR3 has 16 residues. The J segment lost 2 bases and the V segment lost 2 bases, leaving 3 bases of the junction unmatched. CDR3 sequence (DNA): TGCGCCAGCAGCTTATTAGCGGGAGGGACCTACAATGAGCAGTTCTTC. Protein: CASSLLAGGTYNEQFF.

This sequence joins TRBV15 and TRBJ2-5; D unresolved. The CDR3 totals 11 residues. V was pared by 6 bases and J by 4 bases, with 6 bases between. Germline values: CDR1 LNHNV, CDR2 YYDKDF (reference sequence). CDR3 region: CATRTGETQYF. In nucleotides, the CDR3 is TGTGCCACCAGGACGGGAGAGACCCAGTACTTC.

The V call is TRBV5-1, the J call TRBJ2-2; a possible D gene is TRBD1 (7 bases). CDR3 length equals 16 residues. Deletions cut 8 bases from V and 10 bases from J, with 27 bases between. From germline, CDR1 is SGHRS and CDR2 YFSETQ. The CDR3 loop is CASGNRRGLQGAELFF. In nucleotides, the CDR3 is TGCGCCAGTGGAAATCGGAGGGGGCTACAGGGTGCGGAGCTGTTTTTT.

The rearrangement uses TRBV11-2 and TRBJ1-3; D remains unclear. There are 15 residues in the CDR3. V was cut by 3 bases and J by 2 bases, with 11 bases left in between. Germline loops: CDR1 SGHAT, CDR2 FQNNGV. CDR3 DNA sequence: TGTGCCAGCAGCTTTGACTCCTACCCTGGAAACACCATATATTTT. It is translated as CASSFDSYPGNTIYF.

This clone occurred once. The chain uses TRBV13 and TRBJ2-2; TRBD2 matches 7 bases. The J segment lost 4 bases and the V segment lost 5 bases, leaving 7 bases of the junction unmatched. The CDR3 is 15 amino acids. The germline gives CDR1 PRHDT, CDR2 FYEKMQ (reference sequence). The CDR3 is CASSTRLAGTGELFF. The CDR3 DNA sequence: TGTGCCAGCAGCACTCGACTAGCCGGCACCGGGGAGCTGTTTTTT. The complete variable domain, with remaining parts taken from reference TRBV13 and TRBJ2-2, reads AAGVIQSPRHLIKEKRETATLKCYPIPRHDTVYWYQQGPGQDPQFLISFYEKMQSDKGSIPDRFSAQQFSDYHSELNMSSLELGDSALYFCASSTRLAGTGELFFGEGSRLTVL.

This sequence joins TRBV27 and TRBJ1-2, with TRBD1 identical over 9 bases. Germline values: CDR1 MNHEY, CDR2 SMNVEV (reference sequence). The J segment lost 7 bases and the V segment lost 6 bases, leaving 9 bases of the junction unmatched. The CDR3 consists of 14 residues. Here the CDR3 DNA reads TGTGCCAGCAGCACAATACAGGGGGCGCGTGGCTACACCTTC. It yields the protein CASSTIQGARGYTF.

The gene calls are TRBV6-6 and TRBJ1-1, with D unclear. The germline V gene encodes CDR1 MNHNY and CDR2 SVGAGI (reference sequence). V lost 0 bases, J lost 5 bases, and 1 base lay in between. The CDR3 runs to 11 residues. The CDR3 here is CASSYSTEAFF. As DNA, the CDR3 is TGTGCCAGCAGTTACTCGACTGAAGCTTTCTTT.

Concerning this clone: Other nucleotide sequences in the sample specify the same CDR3. This sequence joins TRBV27 and TRBJ2-3; 8 nucleotides match TRBD2. V gave up 6 bases and J gave up 0 bases; unmatched junction bases: 8. The CDR3 is made up of 16 amino acids. Germline V gene data show CDR1 as MNHEY and CDR2 as SMNVEV (reference sequence). The CDR3 here is CASSSLAGLSTDTQYF. The CDR3 DNA reads as TGTGCCAGCAGCTCCCTAGCGGGCCTAAGCACAGATACGCAGTATTTT.

Turning to this clone: Within the sample, other DNA sequences also encode this same CDR3. The chain employs TRBV5-1 and TRBJ2-3; TRBD1 matches at 8 bases. The V segment lost 3 bases and the J segment 1 base; nucleotides outside the gene matches: 1. CDR3 size: 14 residues. CDR1 and CDR2 from the germline V gene are SGHRS and YFSETQ. The CDR3 loop reads CASSSTGGTDTQYF. The CDR3 coding sequence is TGCGCCAGCAGCTCGACAGGGGGCACAGATACGCAGTATTTT. The whole variable domain, remainder taken from reference TRBV5-1 and TRBJ2-3, is KAGVTQTPRYLIKTRGQQVTLSCSPISGHRSVSWYQQTPGQGLQFLFEYFSETQRNKGNFPGRFSGRQFSNSRSEMNVSTLELGDSALYLCASSSTGGTDTQYFGPGTRLTVL.

J is TRBJ2-7 and V is TRBV7-9; 10 nucleotides match TRBD1. The CDR3 is made up of 15 amino acids. After removal of 5 bases from V and 4 bases from J, the junction contained 8 bases not matched to a gene. The germline CDR1 and CDR2 sequences are SEHNR and FQNEAQ (reference sequence). The DNA of the CDR3 is TGTGCCAGCAGCAGCGTCGGACAGGGGGGATACGAGCAGTACTTC. As protein: CASSSVGQGGYEQYF.

The chain recombines TRBV11-2 with TRBJ2-1; tentatively, D is TRBD2 (6 bases). Germline CDR1 reads SGHAT; CDR2 reads FQNNGV. Between the trimmed V and J ends, which lost 1 base and 1 base, there was a span of 8 bases. This CDR3 has 15 amino acids. The CDR3 protein is CASSLASGSYNEQFF. Here the CDR3 DNA reads TGTGCCAGCAGCTTAGCCAGCGGGTCCTACAATGAGCAGTTCTTC.

The genes are TRBV2 and TRBJ2-3; 7 nucleotides align to TRBD2. This CDR3 has 20 residues. Trimming took 4 bases from V and 2 from J; bases not matched to a gene: 21. Germline V gene data show CDR1 as SNHLY and CDR2 as FYNNEI. The CDR3 region is CASSGGLASGTSLSTDTQYF. Written as DNA, the CDR3 is TGTGCCAGCAGTGGGGGGTTGGCTAGCGGTACCTCCTTATCCACAGATACGCAGTATTTT.

In its sample, this clone was seen once. The chain recombines TRBV27 with TRBJ2-1; D unresolved. Trimming removed 3 bases from V and 7 bases from J, with 13 bases in between. The V gene's germline CDR1 is MNHEY and CDR2 SMNVEV (reference sequence). This CDR3 has 14 residues. The CDR3 region is CASSFTGPLNEQFF. CDR3 coding DNA: TGTGCCAGCAGTTTTACGGGTCCCCTTAATGAGCAGTTCTTC.

This clone was seen once. CDR3 sequence reads: CASSSPEGLASYNEQFF. Written as DNA, the CDR3 is TGTGCCAGCAGCTCTCCGGAGGGACTAGCCTCCTACAATGAGCAGTTCTTC. The chain uses TRBV5-4 and TRBJ2-1, with 9 nucleotides matching TRBD2. This CDR3 is 17 amino acids long. Trimming took 3 bases from V and 0 from J; bases not matched to a gene: 7. CDR1 is SGHNT, CDR2 YYREEE, per germline (reference sequence).

The V gene is TRBV4-1, the J gene TRBJ2-7; 9 nucleotides match TRBD2. CDR1 is MGHRA, CDR2 YSYEKL, per germline. V trimming: 1 base; J trimming: 3 bases; junction bases outside the gene matches: 4. The CDR3 covers 15 residues. CDR3 region: CASSQVASGDYEQYF. The CDR3 region has the DNA TGCGCCAGCAGCCAAGTTGCTAGCGGGGACTACGAGCAGTACTTC.